This is a list of T cell receptor beta chains from one sample in a study of cytotoxic CD8 clonotypes in ibrutinib-treated CLL. Here immunoSEQ multiplex PCR was the method, and the copy in TCRdb shows in-frame clones only, minus some. The sample has about 300,000 clones, roughly four fifths seen once. Specimen: PBMCs, collected at disease progression, from a patient treated with ibrutinib. The source of these receptors is a human donor with chronic lymphocytic leukemia. Both conserved end residues are trimmed from each CDR3.

CDR3aa	v_gene	len
SVGVGISGNTIY	TRBV29-1	12
ASDGTATNEKLF	TRBV6-1	12
ASSQTSGGFNEQF	TRBV6-5	13
ASRPVLQGAGTDTQY	TRBV7-9	15
ASSLRSAGGEKLF	TRBV5-4	13
ASRRLAGIEETQY	TRBV27	13
ASSPTPGGLYNEQF	TRBV9	14
ASRETGRTY	TRBV2	9
ASSFRVGTGGYEQY	TRBV28	14
ASSLAPGAGETQY	TRBV11-1	13
ASSLARLAGYEQF	TRBV5-1	13
ASSFRRGSVFGTGANVLT	TRBV7-3	18
ASSASKQF	TRBV18	8
ASSLISSTDTQY	TRBV7-9	12
ASSSGTGSNSPLH	TRBV11-1	13
ASSLSWSGTPQETQY	TRBV11-1	15
ASSVGVQETQY	TRBV9	11
ASRQTGTAPLEQY	TRBV11-2	13
ASSPRLMAPEALH	TRBV2	13
ASSQSTGDRYGYT	TRBV7-8	13
ASALRGVTGELF	TRBV18	12
ASSVASGRVQGEQF	TRBV9	14
ASSGEGAQETQY	TRBV2	12
ASGLRGAGQPQH	TRBV27	12
ASSPRTGTYNEQF	TRBV7-6	13
ASSQGGNEKLF	TRBV28	11
ASYRTGEAF	TRBV19	9
ASTSSYNEQF	TRBV28	10
ASSLEFDTQY	TRBV5-1	10
ASSFGNTIY	TRBV5-6	9
ASSRGQPTYT	TRBV7-9	10
ASSLRAMRAQETQY	TRBV28	14
ASGATSSGNTIY	TRBV6-5	12
TISEVDSNTGELF	TRBV10-3	13
ASSSVNQPQH	TRBV28	10
ASSQGGLAGTYEQY	TRBV4-2	14
ASFGTVDTEAF	TRBV6-5	11
ASSVRDGSYEQY	TRBV9	12
ASSTLAGYDWTQY	TRBV9	13
ASSSRLSESSYNEQF	TRBV7-8	15
IPTGPIDYGYT	TRBV29-1	11
ASSPQGVFNQPQH	TRBV18	13
SVEVRGPRQGSYGYT	TRBV29-1	15
ASSPGTSPGYEQY	TRBV18	13
ASRRTGTNTGELF	TRBV6-1	13
ASSTPGSEQY	TRBV4-1	10
ASRGHLHSLYEQY	TRBV2	13
SVAGLAYNEQF	TRBV29-1	11